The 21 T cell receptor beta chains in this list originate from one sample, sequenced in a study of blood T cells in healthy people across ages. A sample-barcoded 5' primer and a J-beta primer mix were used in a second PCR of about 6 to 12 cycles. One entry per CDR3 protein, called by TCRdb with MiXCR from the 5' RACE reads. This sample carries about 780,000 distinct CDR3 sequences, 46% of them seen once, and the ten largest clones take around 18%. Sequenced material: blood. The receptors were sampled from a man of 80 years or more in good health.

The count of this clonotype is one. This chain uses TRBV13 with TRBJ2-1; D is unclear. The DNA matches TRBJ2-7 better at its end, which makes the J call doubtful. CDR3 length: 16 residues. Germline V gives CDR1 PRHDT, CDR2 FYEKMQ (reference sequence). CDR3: CASSLGISGVYNEQYF. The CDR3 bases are TGTGCCAGCAGCTTAGGTATTAGTGGAGTCTACAATGAGCAGTACTTC.

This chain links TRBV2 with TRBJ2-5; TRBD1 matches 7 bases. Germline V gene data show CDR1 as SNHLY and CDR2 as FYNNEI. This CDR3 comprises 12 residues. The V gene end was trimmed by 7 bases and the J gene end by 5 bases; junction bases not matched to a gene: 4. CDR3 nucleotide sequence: TGTGCCAGCAAGAGGGGGCGGGAGACCCAGTACTTC. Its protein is CASKRGRETQYF.

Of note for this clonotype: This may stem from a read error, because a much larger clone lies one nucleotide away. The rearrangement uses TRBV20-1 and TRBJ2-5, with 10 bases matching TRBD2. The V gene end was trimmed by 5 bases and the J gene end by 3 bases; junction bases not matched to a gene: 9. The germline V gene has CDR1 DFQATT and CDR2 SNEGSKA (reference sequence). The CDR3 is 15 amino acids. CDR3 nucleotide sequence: TGCAGTGCTGAGGGACTAAGCGGGAGGGAAGAGACCCAGTACTTC. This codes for CSAEGLSGREETQYF.

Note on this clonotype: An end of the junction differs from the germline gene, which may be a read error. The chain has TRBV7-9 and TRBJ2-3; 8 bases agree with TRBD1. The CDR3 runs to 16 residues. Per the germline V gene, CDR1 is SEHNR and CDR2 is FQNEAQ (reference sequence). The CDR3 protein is CASSSTMQGATDSQYF. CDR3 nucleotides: TGTGCCAGCAGCTCTACGATGCAGGGGGCGACAGATTCGCAGTATTTT.

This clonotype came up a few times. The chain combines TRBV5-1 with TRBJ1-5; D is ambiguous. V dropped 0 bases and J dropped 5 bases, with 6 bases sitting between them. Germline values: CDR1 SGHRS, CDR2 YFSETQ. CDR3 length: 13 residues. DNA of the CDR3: TGCGCCAGCAGCTTGGGTTTGGATCAGCCCCAGCATTTT. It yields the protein CASSLGLDQPQHF. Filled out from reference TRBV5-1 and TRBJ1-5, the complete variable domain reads KAGVTQTPRYLIKTRGQQVTLSCSPISGHRSVSWYQQTPGQGLQFLFEYFSETQRNKGNFPGRFSGRQFSNSRSEMNVSTLELGDSALYLCASSLGLDQPQHFGDGTRLSIL.

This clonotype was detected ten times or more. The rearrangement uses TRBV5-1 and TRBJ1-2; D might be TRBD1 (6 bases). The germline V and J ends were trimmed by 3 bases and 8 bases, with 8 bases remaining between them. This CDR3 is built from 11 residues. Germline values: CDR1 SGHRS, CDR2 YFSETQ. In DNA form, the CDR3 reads TGCGCCAGCAGCTCCCAGGGGGGCTACACCTTC. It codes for CASSSQGGYTF.

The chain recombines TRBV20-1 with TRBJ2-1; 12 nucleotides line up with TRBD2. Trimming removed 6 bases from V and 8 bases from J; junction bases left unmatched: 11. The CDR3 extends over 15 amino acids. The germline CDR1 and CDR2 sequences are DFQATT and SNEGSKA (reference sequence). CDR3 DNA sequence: TGCAGTGCGCCACCTAGCGGGAGGGTTGTACATGAGCAGTTCTTC. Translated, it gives CSAPPSGRVVHEQFF.

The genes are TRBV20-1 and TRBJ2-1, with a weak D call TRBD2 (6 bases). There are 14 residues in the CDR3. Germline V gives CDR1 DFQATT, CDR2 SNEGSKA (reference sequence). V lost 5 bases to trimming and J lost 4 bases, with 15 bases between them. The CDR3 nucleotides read TGCAGTGCTCCCGGGACTGGCGTTTACAATGAGCAGTTCTTC. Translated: CSAPGTGVYNEQFF.

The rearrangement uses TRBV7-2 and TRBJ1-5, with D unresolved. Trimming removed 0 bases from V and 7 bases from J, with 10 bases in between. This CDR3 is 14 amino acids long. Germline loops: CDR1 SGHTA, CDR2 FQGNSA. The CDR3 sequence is CASSLAAVEQPQHF. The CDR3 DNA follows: TGTGCCAGCAGCTTAGCCGCGGTCGAGCAGCCCCAGCATTTT. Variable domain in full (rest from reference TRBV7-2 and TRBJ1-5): GAGVSQSPSNKVTEKGKDVELRCDPISGHTALYWYRQSLGQGLEFLIYFQGNSAPDKSGLPSDRFSAERTGGSVSTLTIQRTQQEDSAVYLCASSLAAVEQPQHFGDGTRLSIL.

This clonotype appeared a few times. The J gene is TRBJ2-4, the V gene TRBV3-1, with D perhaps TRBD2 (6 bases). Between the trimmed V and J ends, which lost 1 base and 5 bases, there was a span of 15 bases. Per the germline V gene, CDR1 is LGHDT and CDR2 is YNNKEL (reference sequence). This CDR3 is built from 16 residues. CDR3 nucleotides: TGTGCCAGCAGCCAAGGTGTCGGAACGGGAGAAAACATTCAGTACTTC. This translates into CASSQGVGTGENIQYF.

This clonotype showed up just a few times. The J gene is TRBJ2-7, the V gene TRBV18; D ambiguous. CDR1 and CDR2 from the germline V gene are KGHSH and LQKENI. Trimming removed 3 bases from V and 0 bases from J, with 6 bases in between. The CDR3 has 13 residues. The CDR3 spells CASSPENSYEQYF. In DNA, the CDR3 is TGTGCCAGCTCACCCGAGAACTCCTACGAGCAGTACTTC.

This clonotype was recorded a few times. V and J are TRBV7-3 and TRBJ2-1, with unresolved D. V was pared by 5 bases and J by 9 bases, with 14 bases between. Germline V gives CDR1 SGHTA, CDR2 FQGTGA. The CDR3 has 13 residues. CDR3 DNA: TGTGCCAGCAGCGCCCGACCATTCAGTGAGCAGTTCTTC. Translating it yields CASSARPFSEQFF.

The CDR3 is CSVEGRTSGSYEQYF. The CDR3 coding sequence is TGCAGCGTTGAAGGCAGGACTAGCGGCTCCTACGAGCAGTACTTC. This sequence joins TRBV29-1 and TRBJ2-7; 10 bases fit TRBD2. The germline V gene has CDR1 SQVTM and CDR2 ANQGSEA. Trimming took 1 base from V and 0 from J; bases not matched to a gene: 3. The CDR3 extends over 15 amino acids.

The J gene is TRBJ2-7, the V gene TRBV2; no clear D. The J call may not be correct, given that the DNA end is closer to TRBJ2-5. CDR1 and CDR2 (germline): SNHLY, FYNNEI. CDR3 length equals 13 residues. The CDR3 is CASSGSLRETQYF. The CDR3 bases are TGTGCCAGCAGTGGTTCCCTGCGGGAGACCCAGTACTTC.

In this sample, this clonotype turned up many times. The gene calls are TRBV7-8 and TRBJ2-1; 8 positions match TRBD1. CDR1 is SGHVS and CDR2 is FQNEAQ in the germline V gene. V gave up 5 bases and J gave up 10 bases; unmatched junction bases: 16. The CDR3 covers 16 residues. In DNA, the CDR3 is TGTGCCAGCAGCCCGCATCCCCCCCAGACAGGGGCCGAGCAGTTCTTC. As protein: CASSPHPPQTGAEQFF.

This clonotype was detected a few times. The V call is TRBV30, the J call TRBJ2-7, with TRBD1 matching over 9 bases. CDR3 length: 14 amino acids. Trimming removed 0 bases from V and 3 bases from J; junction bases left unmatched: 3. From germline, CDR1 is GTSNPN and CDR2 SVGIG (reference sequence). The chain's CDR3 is CAWSVGTGIYEQYF. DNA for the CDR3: TGTGCCTGGAGTGTAGGGACAGGGATCTACGAGCAGTACTTC.

The CDR3 is CATNPGLAGGGEQFF. CDR3 in DNA: TGTGCCACCAACCCGGGACTAGCGGGAGGTGGTGAGCAGTTCTTC. The chain carries TRBV15 and TRBJ2-1; 15 positions match TRBD2. V trimming: 7 bases; J trimming: 9 bases; junction bases outside the gene matches: 7. Germline-derived CDR1 and CDR2 are LNHNV and YYDKDF (reference sequence). The CDR3 covers 15 residues.

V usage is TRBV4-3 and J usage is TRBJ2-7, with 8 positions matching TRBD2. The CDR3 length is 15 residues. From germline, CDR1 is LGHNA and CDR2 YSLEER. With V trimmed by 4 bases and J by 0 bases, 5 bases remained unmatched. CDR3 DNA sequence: TGCGCCAGCAGCCTGTTTAGCGGGGCCTCCTACGAGCAGTACTTC. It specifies CASSLFSGASYEQYF.

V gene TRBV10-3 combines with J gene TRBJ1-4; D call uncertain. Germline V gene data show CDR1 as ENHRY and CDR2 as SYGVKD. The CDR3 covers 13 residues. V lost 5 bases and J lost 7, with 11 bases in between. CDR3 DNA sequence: TGTGCCATCAGTACCCGGGAAAGTGAAAAACTGTTTTTT. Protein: CAISTRESEKLFF.

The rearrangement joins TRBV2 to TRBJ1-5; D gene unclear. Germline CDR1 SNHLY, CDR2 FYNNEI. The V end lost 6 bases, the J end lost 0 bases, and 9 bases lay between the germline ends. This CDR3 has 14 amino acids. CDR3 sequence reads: CASRRSNSNQPQHF. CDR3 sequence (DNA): TGTGCCAGCAGGCGCAGTAATAGCAATCAGCCCCAGCATTTT.

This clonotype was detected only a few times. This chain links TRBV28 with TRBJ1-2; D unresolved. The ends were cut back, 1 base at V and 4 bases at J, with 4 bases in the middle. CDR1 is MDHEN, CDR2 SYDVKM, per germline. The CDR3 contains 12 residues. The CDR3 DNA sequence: TGTGCCAGCAGTTTATCGTCCTATGGCTACACCTTC. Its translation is CASSLSSYGYTF.